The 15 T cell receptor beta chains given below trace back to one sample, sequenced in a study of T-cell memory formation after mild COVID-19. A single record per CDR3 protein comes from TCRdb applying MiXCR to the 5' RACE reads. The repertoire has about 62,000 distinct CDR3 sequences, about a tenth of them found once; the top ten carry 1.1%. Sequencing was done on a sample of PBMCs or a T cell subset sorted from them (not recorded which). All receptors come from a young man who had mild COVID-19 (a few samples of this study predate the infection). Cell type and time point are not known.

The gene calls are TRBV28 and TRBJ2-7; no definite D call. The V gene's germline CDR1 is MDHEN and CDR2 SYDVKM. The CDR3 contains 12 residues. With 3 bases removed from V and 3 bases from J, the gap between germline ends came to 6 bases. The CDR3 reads CASSLDLYEQYV. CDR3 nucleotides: TGTGCCAGCAGTTTGGACCTCTACGAGCAGTACGTC.

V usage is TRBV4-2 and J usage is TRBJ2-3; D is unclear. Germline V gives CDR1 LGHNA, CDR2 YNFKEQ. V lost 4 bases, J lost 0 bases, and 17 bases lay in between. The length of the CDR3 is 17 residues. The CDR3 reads CASSRREAALSTDTQYF. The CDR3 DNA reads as TGTGCCAGCAGCCGAAGAGAGGCAGCCCTTAGCACAGATACGCAGTATTTT.

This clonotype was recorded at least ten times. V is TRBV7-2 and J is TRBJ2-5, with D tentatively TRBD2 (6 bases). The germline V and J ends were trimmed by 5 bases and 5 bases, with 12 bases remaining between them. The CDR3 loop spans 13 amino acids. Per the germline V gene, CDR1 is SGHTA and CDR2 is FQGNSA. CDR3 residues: CASSERRAETQYF. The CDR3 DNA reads TGTGCCAGCAGCGAAAGGAGGGCTGAGACCCAGTACTTC.

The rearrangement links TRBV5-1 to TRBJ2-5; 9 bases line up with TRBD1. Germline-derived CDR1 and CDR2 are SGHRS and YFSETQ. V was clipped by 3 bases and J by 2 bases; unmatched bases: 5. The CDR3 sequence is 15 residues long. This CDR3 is CASSWAGQGQETQYF. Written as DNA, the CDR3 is TGCGCCAGCAGCTGGGCAGGACAGGGGCAAGAGACCCAGTACTTC. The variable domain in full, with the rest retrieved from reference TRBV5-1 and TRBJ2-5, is KAGVTQTPRYLIKTRGQQVTLSCSPISGHRSVSWYQQTPGQGLQFLFEYFSETQRNKGNFPGRFSGRQFSNSRSEMNVSTLELGDSALYLCASSWAGQGQETQYFGPGTRLLVL.

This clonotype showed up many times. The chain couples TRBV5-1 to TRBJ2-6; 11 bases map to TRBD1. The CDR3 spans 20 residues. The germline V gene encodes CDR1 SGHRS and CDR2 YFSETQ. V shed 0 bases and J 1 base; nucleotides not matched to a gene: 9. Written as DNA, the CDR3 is TGCGCCAGCAGCTTGGAAGGACAGGGGGCGCGGTGGTCTGGGGCCAACGTCCTGACTTTC. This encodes CASSLEGQGARWSGANVLTF. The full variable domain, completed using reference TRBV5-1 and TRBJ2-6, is KAGVTQTPRYLIKTRGQQVTLSCSPISGHRSVSWYQQTPGQGLQFLFEYFSETQRNKGNFPGRFSGRQFSNSRSEMNVSTLELGDSALYLCASSLEGQGARWSGANVLTFGAGSRLTVL.

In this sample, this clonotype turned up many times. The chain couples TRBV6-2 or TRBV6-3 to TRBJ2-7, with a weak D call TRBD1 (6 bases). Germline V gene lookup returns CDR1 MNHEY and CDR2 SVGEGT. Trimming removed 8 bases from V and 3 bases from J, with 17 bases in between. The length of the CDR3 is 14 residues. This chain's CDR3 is CASEQQGRGYEQYF. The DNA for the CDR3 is TGTGCCAGCGAGCAACAGGGCCGTGGCTACGAGCAGTACTTC.

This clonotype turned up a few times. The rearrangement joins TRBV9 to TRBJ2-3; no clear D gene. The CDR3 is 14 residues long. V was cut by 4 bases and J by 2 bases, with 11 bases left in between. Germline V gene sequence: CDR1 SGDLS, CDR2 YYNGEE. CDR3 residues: CASSPRPLTDTQYF. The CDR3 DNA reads TGTGCCAGCAGCCCGAGGCCTCTCACAGATACGCAGTATTTT.

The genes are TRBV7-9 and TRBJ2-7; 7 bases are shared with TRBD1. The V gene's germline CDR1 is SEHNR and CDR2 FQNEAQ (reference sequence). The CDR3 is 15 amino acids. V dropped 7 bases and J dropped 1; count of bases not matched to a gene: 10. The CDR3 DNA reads TGTGCCAGCATCCACCCAGGGGACAGATCCTACGAGCAGTACTTC. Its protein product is CASIHPGDRSYEQYF.

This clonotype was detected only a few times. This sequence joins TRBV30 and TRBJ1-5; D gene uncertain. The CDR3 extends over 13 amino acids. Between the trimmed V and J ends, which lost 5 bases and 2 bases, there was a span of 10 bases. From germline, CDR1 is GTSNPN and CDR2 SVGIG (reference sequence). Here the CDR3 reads CAWADSGNQPQHF. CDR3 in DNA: TGTGCCTGGGCAGATTCGGGCAATCAGCCCCAGCATTTT.

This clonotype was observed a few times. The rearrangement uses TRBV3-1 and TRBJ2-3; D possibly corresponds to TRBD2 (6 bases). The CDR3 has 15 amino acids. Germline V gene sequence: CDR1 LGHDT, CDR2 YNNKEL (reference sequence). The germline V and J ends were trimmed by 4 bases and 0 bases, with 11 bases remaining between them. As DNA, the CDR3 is TGTGCCAGCAGCCTCCTTCGGGGGAGCACAGATACGCAGTATTTT. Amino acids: CASSLLRGSTDTQYF.

CDR3 DNA sequence: TGCGCCAGCAGCTTGCGACGACAGGGGTCGGTCACCGGGGAGCTGTTTTTT. Translated, it gives CASSLRRQGSVTGELFF. V and J are TRBV5-1 and TRBJ2-2; 8 bases agree with TRBD1. V lost 1 base to trimming and J lost 4 bases; unmatched junction nucleotides: 9. The CDR3 is 17 amino acids. Per germline, CDR1 SGHRS and CDR2 YFSETQ.

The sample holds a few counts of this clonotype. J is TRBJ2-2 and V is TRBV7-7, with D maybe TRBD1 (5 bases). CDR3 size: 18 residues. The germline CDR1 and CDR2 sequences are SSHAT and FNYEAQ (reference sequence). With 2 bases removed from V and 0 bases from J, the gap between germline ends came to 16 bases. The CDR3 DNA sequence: TGTGCCAGCAGCTTACGCCGTCAGGGTGGAACGAACACCGGGGAGCTGTTTTTT. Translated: CASSLRRQGGTNTGELFF.

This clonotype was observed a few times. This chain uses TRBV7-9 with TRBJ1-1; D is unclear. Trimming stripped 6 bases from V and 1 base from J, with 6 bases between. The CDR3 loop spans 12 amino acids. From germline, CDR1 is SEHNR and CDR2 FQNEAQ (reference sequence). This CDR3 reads CASSRANTEAFF. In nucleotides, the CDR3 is TGTGCCAGCAGTCGGGCGAACACTGAAGCTTTCTTT.

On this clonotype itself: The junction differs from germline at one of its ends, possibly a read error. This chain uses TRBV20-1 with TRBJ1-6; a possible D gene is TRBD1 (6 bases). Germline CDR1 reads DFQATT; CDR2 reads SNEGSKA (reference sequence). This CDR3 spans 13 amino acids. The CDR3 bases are TGCAGTGCTAGAGACAGGGACAATTCACCCATCCACTTT. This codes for CSARDRDNSPIHF.

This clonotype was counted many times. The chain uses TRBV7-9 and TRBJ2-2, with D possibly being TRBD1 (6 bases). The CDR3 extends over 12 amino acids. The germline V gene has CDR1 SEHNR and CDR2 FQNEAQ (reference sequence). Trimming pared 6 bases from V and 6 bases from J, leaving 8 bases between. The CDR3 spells CASRRQAGELFF. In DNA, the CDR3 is TGTGCCAGCAGGCGACAGGCCGGGGAGCTGTTTTTT.